Below are 25 T cell receptor beta chains sequenced from a single sample in a study of PD-1 blockade in mismatch repair-deficient tumors. This table comes from immunoSEQ multiplex PCR, and its TCRdb copy is limited to in-frame clones, with some not included. The sample consists of 39,000 or so clones, 75% to 90% of them appearing once. This material consisted of PBMCs, taken 38 to 40 weeks after starting pembrolizumab. Receptor source: an adult with mismatch repair-deficient cancer.

The CDR3 nucleotides read TGTGCCACCAGCAGACCCGGGACAGGGGGCGGCTATGGCTACACCTTC. Translating it yields CATSRPGTGGGYGYTF. The chain uses TRBV15 and TRBJ1-2; 12 bases are a match to TRBD1. The CDR3 is 16 amino acids. Germline CDR1 reads LNHNV; CDR2 reads YYDKDF (reference sequence). The ends lost 2 bases at V and 4 bases at J; junction bases unmatched: 5.

The rearrangement uses TRBV7-8 and TRBJ1-5; TRBD1 aligns across 7 bases. The junction had 12 bases not matched to a gene; V was cut back by 1 base and J by 3 bases. Germline CDR1 SGHVS, CDR2 FQNEAQ. The CDR3 is 18 residues long. The CDR3 is CASSLEGGQGGYNQPQHF. The CDR3 bases are TGTGCCAGCAGCTTAGAGGGTGGGCAGGGGGGCTACAATCAGCCCCAGCATTTT.

This clone appeared a few times. V gene TRBV5-4 combines with J gene TRBJ2-7; the match to TRBD2 covers 8 bases. Germline V gene data show CDR1 as SGHNT and CDR2 as YYREEE (reference sequence). Trimming cost V 4 bases and J 2 bases; bases outside gene matches: 8. The CDR3 length is 15 residues. CDR3 DNA sequence: TGTGCCAGCAGCGCAACCGGGACTAGTGCCTACGAGCAGTACTTC. As protein: CASSATGTSAYEQYF.

This clone was seen once. The chain joins TRBV21-1 to TRBJ2-1; no check of the table's D call, TRBD2, against the DNA was made. TRBV21-1 is termed a pseudogene. CDR3 length: 18 amino acids. The CDR3 region is CASSKGAASGRIYNEQFF. In DNA, the CDR3 is TGTGCCAGCAGCAAAGGGGCGGCTAGCGGGAGGATTTACAATGAGCAGTTCTTC.

The chain has TRBV5-8 and TRBJ1-5; D not certain. Trimming took off 2 bases at V and 6 bases at J, with 12 bases between the two ends. The CDR3 loop spans 14 amino acids. Looked up from germline, CDR1 is SGHTS and CDR2 is YDEGEE. The CDR3 DNA follows: TGTGCCAGCAGCTTCCGGAGGAGGCCTCAGCCCCAGCATTTT. It codes for CASSFRRRPQPQHF.

V usage is TRBV5-1 and J usage is TRBJ2-3, with 9 bases matching TRBD1. The V segment lost 4 bases and the J segment 6 bases; nucleotides outside the gene matches: 6. Germline V gene lookup returns CDR1 SGHRS and CDR2 YFSETQ. The CDR3 length is 14 residues. The CDR3 bases are TGCGCCAGCAGCGGGGGACAGGGTGGCGATACGCAGTATTTT. It is translated as CASSGGQGGDTQYF.

J is TRBJ2-3 and V is TRBV2, with a possible D match to TRBD2 (5 bases). CDR3 size: 13 residues. Germline assignment: CDR1 SNHLY and CDR2 FYNNEI. V lost 6 bases and J lost 5, with 12 bases in between. In DNA, the CDR3 is TGTGCCAGCAGAACTCGGGGTGGAGATACGCAGTATTTT. This sequence encodes CASRTRGGDTQYF.

This rearrangement joins TRBV27 to TRBJ2-7, with D possibly TRBD1 on 6 matching bases. Germline CDR1 MNHEY, CDR2 SMNVEV (reference sequence). The V gene lost 2 bases and the J gene lost 9 bases, with 20 bases spanning the gap. The CDR3 runs 15 residues. This chain's CDR3 is CASSLVGVDLGGQYF. The CDR3, as DNA: TGTGCCAGCAGTTTAGTCGGAGTGGACCTAGGGGGGCAGTACTTC.

The rearrangement joins TRBV18 to TRBJ2-3; 7 nucleotides align to TRBD1. Germline CDR1 reads KGHSH; CDR2 reads LQKENI. CDR3 length: 15 residues. Trimming cost V 5 bases and J 2 bases; bases outside gene matches: 7. CDR3 residues: CASSTNRGDTDTQYF. DNA of the CDR3: TGTGCCAGCTCAACTAACAGGGGCGACACAGATACGCAGTATTTT.

This clone was detected only a few times. The chain recombines TRBV27 with TRBJ2-7, with 10 positions matching TRBD1. The ends lost 6 bases at V and 1 base at J; junction bases unmatched: 6. This CDR3 spans 15 amino acids. The V gene's germline CDR1 is MNHEY and CDR2 SMNVEV (reference sequence). The CDR3 nucleotides read TGTGCCAGCAGATCCCGGGACAGGGGATCCTACGAGCAGTACTTC. Encoded protein: CASRSRDRGSYEQYF.

The V gene is TRBV28, the J gene TRBJ2-7; 13 bases are a match to TRBD2. J was trimmed by 4 bases and V by 6 bases; bases with no gene match: 6. Germline CDR1 MDHEN, CDR2 SYDVKM. The CDR3 runs to 15 residues. This chain's CDR3 is CASSRGLAGVYEQYF. CDR3 sequence (DNA): TGTGCCAGCAGCCGCGGACTAGCGGGAGTTTACGAGCAGTACTTC. The full variable domain, rest sourced from reference TRBV28 and TRBJ2-7, is DVKVTQSSRYLVKRTGEKVFLECVQDMDHENMFWYRQDPGLGLRLIYFSYDVKMKEKGDIPEGYSVSREKKERFSLILESASTNQTSMYLCASSRGLAGVYEQYFGPGTRLTVT.

J is TRBJ2-5 and V is TRBV5-1; TRBD2 matches at 15 bases. After removal of 4 bases from V and 5 bases from J, the junction contained 12 bases not matched to a gene. CDR1 SGHRS and CDR2 YFSETQ come from the germline V gene. CDR3 size: 18 residues. CDR3 DNA: TGCGCCAGCAGCCCCGGGACTAGCGGGAGGCAACCCCAGGAGACCCAGTACTTC. Protein: CASSPGTSGRQPQETQYF.

The chain recombines TRBV11-3 with TRBJ1-2; D unresolved. Germline V gene sequence: CDR1 SGHNT, CDR2 YENEEA. Trimming cost V 5 bases and J 8 bases, with 15 bases left between them. The CDR3 length is 13 residues. CDR3 DNA sequence: TGTGCCAGCAGCACCGGAGCACACACCGGCTACACCTTC. Translated, it gives CASSTGAHTGYTF. The full variable domain, in which reference TRBV11-3 and TRBJ1-2 provide the parts outside the CDR3, is EAGVVQSPRYKIIEKKQPVAFWCNPISGHNTLYWYLQNLGQGPELLIRYENEEAVDDSQLPKDRFSAERLKGVDSTLKIQPAELGDSAVYLCASSTGAHTGYTFGSGTRLTVV.

The CDR3 coding sequence is TGCGCCAGCAGCTTGTTGACGGGGGACACTGAAGCTTTCTTT. Translated: CASSLLTGDTEAFF. This chain joins TRBV5-1 and TRBJ1-1, with D possibly TRBD1 on 5 matching bases. Trimming removed 1 base at V and 3 bases at J, with 10 bases between. There are 14 residues in the CDR3. Germline V gene data show CDR1 as SGHRS and CDR2 as YFSETQ.

The chain has TRBV7-9 and TRBJ2-3; TRBD2 matches 7 bases. V trimming: 6 bases; J trimming: 4 bases; junction bases outside the gene matches: 7. CDR3 size: 14 residues. Looked up from germline, CDR1 is SEHNR and CDR2 is FQNEAQ (reference sequence). CDR3 region: CASRETSLADTQYF. The CDR3 DNA reads TGTGCCAGCAGGGAGACTAGCCTGGCAGATACGCAGTATTTT.

CDR3 residues: CASSSSPQVQQETQYF. CDR3 sequence (DNA): TGTGCCAGCAGCTCTTCCCCACAAGTACAACAAGAGACCCAGTACTTC. This chain joins TRBV5-4 and TRBJ2-5; D ambiguous. This CDR3 comprises 16 residues. Deletions cut 3 bases from V and 2 bases from J, with 17 bases between. The germline CDR1 and CDR2 sequences are SGHNT and YYREEE (reference sequence).

The J gene is TRBJ2-3, the V gene TRBV19, with 14 bases aligning to TRBD2. V was pared by 6 bases and J by 4 bases, with 6 bases of the junction left unmatched. The germline V gene encodes CDR1 LNHDA and CDR2 SQIVND (reference sequence). The CDR3 consists of 16 residues. CDR3 coding DNA: TGTGCCAGTAGCCCGGGACTAGCGGGAGTTCCAGATACGCAGTATTTT. Protein sequence: CASSPGLAGVPDTQYF.

This clone appeared a few times. Relative to the germline gene, one junction end is altered; a read error may explain this. V and J are TRBV28 and TRBJ2-7; 9 nucleotides agree with TRBD2. The CDR3 contains 12 residues. In germline, CDR1 is MDHEN, CDR2 SYDVKM. CDR3: CASGGDIAGVVF. CDR3 bases: TGTGCCAGCGGGGGGGATATAGCGGGAGTTGTCTTC. Full variable domain (missing parts from reference TRBV28 and TRBJ2-7): DVKVTQSSRYLVKRTGEKVFLECVQDMDHENMFWYRQDPGLGLRLIYFSYDVKMKEKGDIPEGYSVSREKKERFSLILESASTNQTSMYLCASGGDIAGVVFGPGTRLTVT.

The CDR3 loop is CASRRGSSGNTIYF. As DNA, the CDR3 is TGTGCCAGCAGGAGAGGAAGCTCTGGAAACACCATATATTTT. V is TRBV9 and J is TRBJ1-3; D not resolved. The CDR3 is made up of 14 amino acids. Germline lookup yields CDR1 SGDLS and CDR2 YYNGEE. The V gene lost 5 bases and the J gene lost 0 bases, with 9 bases spanning the gap.

The J gene is TRBJ2-1, the V gene TRBV11-3, with 9 bases aligning to TRBD2. This CDR3 has 18 amino acids. From germline, CDR1 is SGHNT and CDR2 YENEEA. V shed 0 bases, J shed 7 bases, and the junction held 13 bases outside the gene matches. Written as DNA, the CDR3 is TGTGCCAGCAGCTTAGAGGTCGGCGGGAGGGCCCTAGGAAATGAGCAGTTCTTC. This sequence encodes CASSLEVGGRALGNEQFF.

The chain uses TRBV7-3 and TRBJ2-1; 12 nucleotides line up with TRBD2. The germline gives CDR1 SGHTA, CDR2 FQGTGA. The CDR3 runs to 18 residues. V lost 0 bases, J lost 4 bases, and 7 bases stayed unmatched. The CDR3 here is CASSLTVLAGGGYNEQFF. The CDR3 DNA sequence: TGTGCCAGCAGCTTAACGGTCCTAGCGGGAGGGGGGTACAATGAGCAGTTCTTC. Based on the CDR3 plus reference TRBV7-3 and TRBJ2-1, the full variable domain is GAGVSQTPSNKVTEKGKYVELRCDPISGHTALYWYRQSLGQGPEFLIYFQGTGAADDSGLPNDRFFAVRPEGSVSTLKIQRTERGDSAVYLCASSLTVLAGGGYNEQFFGPGTRLTVL.

The V call is TRBV7-2, the J call TRBJ2-7; 12 bases are a match to TRBD2. Germline trimming cut 5 bases from V and 1 base from J; bases unmatched to any gene: 15. Germline V lookup: CDR1 SGHTA, CDR2 FQGNSA. This CDR3 contains 19 residues. The CDR3 here is CASSLRGGLAGAPSYEQYF. In DNA form, the CDR3 reads TGTGCCAGCAGCCTCAGGGGGGGACTAGCGGGTGCCCCTTCCTACGAGCAGTACTTC.

The chain is built from TRBV19 and TRBJ2-6; 7 bases map to TRBD1. Germline-derived CDR1 and CDR2 are LNHDA and SQIVND (reference sequence). V shed 4 bases, J shed 0 bases, and the junction held 9 bases outside the gene matches. This CDR3 has 18 residues. The CDR3 nucleotides read TGTGCCAGTAGTAACCCGGGACAGCCAAGCTCTGGGGCCAACGTCCTGACTTTC. Translating gives CASSNPGQPSSGANVLTF.

This chain joins TRBV5-4 and TRBJ2-5; 8 positions agree with TRBD1. V was pared by 0 bases and J by 2 bases, with 9 bases of the junction left unmatched. Germline V CDR1 and CDR2: SGHNT, YYREEE (reference sequence). This CDR3 is 17 amino acids long. The CDR3: CASSLAGGGLRQETQYF. DNA for the CDR3: TGTGCCAGCAGCTTGGCAGGGGGCGGATTAAGGCAAGAGACCCAGTACTTC.

This clone came up a few times. The V gene is TRBV9, the J gene TRBJ2-1, with D perhaps matching TRBD2 (6 bases). The germline CDR1 and CDR2 sequences are SGDLS and YYNGEE. The CDR3 length is 15 residues. The V gene lost 4 bases and the J gene lost 0 bases, with 11 bases spanning the gap. CDR3 bases: TGTGCCAGCAGCCCCCGGGGGTACTCCTACAATGAGCAGTTCTTC. Its protein product is CASSPRGYSYNEQFF. Combining the CDR3 with reference TRBV9 and TRBJ2-1 gives the whole variable domain DSGVTQTPKHLITATGQRVTLRCSPRSGDLSVYWYQQSLDQGLQFLIQYYNGEERAKGNILERFSAQQFPDLHSELNLSSLELGDSALYFCASSPRGYSYNEQFFGPGTRLTVL.